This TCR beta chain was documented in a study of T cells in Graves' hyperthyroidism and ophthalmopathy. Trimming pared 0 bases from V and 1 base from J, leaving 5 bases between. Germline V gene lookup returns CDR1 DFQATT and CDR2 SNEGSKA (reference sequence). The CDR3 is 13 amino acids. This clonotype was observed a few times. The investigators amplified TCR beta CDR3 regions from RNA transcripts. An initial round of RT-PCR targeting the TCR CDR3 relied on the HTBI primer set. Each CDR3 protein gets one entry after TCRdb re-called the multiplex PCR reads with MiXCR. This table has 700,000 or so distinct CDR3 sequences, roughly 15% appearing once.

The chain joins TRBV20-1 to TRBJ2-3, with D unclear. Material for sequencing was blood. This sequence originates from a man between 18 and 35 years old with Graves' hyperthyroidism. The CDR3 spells CSARERGTDTQYF. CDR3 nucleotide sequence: TGCAGTGCTAGAGAACGGGGCACAGATACGCAGTATTTT.